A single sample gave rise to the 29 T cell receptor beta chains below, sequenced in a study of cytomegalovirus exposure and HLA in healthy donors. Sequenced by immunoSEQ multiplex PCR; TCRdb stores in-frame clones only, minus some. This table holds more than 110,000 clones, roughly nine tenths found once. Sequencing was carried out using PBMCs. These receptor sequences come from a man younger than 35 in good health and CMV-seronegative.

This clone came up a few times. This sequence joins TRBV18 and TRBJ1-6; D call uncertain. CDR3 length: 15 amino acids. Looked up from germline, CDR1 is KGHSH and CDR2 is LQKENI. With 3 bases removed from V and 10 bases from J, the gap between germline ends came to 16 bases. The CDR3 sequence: CASSPLAGIESPLHF. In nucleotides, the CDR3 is TGTGCCAGCTCACCCCTGGCGGGGATTGAATCACCCCTCCACTTT.

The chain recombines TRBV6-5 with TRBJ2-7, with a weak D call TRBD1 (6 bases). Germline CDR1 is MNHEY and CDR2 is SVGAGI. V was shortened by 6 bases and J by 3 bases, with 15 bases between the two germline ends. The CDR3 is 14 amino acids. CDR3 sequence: CASRPRDTFYEQYF. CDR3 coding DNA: TGTGCCAGCAGGCCCCGGGACACCTTCTACGAGCAGTACTTC.

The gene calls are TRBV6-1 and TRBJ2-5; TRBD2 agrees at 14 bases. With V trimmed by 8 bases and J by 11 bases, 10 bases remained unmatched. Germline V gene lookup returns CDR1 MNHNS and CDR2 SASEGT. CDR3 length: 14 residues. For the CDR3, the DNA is TGTGCCAGCGTTCCCGGGACTAGCGGGGGCCTGCAGTACTTC. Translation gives CASVPGTSGGLQYF.

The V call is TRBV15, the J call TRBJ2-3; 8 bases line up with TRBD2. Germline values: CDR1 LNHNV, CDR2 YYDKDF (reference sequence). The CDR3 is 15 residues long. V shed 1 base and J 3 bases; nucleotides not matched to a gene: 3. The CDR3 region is CATSRVAGGTDTQYF. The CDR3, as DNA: TGTGCCACCAGCAGAGTTGCGGGGGGTACAGATACGCAGTATTTT.

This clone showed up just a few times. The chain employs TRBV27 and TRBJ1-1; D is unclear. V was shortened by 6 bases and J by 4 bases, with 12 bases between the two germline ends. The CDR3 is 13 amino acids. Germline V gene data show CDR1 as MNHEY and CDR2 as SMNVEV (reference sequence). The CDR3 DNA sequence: TGTGCCAGCAGCCTAGCCGTGGGCACTGAAGCTTTCTTT. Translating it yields CASSLAVGTEAFF.

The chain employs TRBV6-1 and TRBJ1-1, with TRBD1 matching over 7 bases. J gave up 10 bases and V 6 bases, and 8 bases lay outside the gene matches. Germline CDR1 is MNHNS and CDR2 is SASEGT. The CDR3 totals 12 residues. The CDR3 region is CASRRQGLGAFF. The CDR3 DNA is TGTGCCAGCAGGAGACAGGGTTTGGGAGCTTTCTTT.

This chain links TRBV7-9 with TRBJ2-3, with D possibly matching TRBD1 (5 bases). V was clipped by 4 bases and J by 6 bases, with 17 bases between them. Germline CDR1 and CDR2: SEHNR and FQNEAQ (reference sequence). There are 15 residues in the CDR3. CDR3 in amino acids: CASSSRQSRGDTQYF. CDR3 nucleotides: TGTGCCAGCAGCTCTCGACAGTCCCGTGGGGATACGCAGTATTTT.

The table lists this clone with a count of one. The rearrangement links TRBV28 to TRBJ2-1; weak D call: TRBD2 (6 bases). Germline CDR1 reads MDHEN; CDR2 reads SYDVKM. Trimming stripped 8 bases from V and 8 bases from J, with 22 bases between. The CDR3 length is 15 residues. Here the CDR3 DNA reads TGTGCCAGCGGCCGCGGGGCGGTGCCTATGGATGAGCAGTTCTTC. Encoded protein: CASGRGAVPMDEQFF.

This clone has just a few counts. The CDR3 DNA sequence: TGTGCCAGCAGTGCAGACACAGGGAATCAGCCCCAGCATTTT. Translation gives CASSADTGNQPQHF. The rearrangement uses TRBV2 and TRBJ1-5; TRBD1 is a possible D gene (6 bases). In germline, CDR1 is SNHLY, CDR2 FYNNEI. With 4 bases removed from V and 4 bases from J, the gap between germline ends came to 11 bases. This CDR3 spans 14 amino acids.

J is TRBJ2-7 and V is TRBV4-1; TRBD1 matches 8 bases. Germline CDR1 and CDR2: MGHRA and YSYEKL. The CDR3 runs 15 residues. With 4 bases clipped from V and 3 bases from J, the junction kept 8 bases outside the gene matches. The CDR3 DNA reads TGCGCCAGCAGCCGTGGGGGGACAGGAGTCTACGAGCAGTACTTC. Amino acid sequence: CASSRGGTGVYEQYF.

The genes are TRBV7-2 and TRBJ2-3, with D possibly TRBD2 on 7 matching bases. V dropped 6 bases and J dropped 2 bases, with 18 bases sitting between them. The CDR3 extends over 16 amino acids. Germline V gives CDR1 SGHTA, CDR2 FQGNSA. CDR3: CASSQPPGGPTDTQYF. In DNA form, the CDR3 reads TGTGCCAGCAGTCAACCCCCGGGGGGCCCCACAGATACGCAGTATTTT.

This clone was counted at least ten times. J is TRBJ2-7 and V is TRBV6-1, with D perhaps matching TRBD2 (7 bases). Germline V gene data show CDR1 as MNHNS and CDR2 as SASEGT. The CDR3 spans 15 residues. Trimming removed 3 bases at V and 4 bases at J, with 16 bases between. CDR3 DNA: TGTGCCAGCAGTGAGGGTTACGGGGGGCGATACGAGCAGTACTTC. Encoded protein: CASSEGYGGRYEQYF.

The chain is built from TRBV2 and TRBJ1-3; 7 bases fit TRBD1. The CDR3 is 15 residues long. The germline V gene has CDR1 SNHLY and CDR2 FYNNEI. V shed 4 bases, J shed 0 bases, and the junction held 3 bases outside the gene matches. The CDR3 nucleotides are TGTGCCAGCAGTGTTTCAGGGGGCTCTGGAAACACCATATATTTT. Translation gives CASSVSGGSGNTIYF.

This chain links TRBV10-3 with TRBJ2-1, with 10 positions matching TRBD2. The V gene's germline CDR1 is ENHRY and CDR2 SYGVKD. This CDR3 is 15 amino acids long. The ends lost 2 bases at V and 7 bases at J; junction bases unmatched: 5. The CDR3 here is CAISESQREGNEQFF. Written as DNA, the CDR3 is TGTGCCATCAGTGAGAGCCAGCGGGAGGGGAATGAGCAGTTCTTC.

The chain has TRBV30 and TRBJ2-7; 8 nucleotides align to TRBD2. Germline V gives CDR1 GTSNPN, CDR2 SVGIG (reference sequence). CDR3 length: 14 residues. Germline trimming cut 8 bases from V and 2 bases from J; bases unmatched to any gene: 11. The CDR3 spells CAGTGTRNAYEQYF. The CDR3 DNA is TGTGCCGGGACGGGGACTAGAAACGCCTACGAGCAGTACTTC.

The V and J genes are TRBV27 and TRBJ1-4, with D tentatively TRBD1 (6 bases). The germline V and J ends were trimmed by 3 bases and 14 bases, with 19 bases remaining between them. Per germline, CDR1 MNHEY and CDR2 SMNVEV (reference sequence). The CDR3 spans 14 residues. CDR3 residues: CASSFGGPTFPLFF. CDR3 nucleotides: TGTGCCAGCAGTTTCGGGGGGCCCACGTTTCCCCTGTTTTTT.

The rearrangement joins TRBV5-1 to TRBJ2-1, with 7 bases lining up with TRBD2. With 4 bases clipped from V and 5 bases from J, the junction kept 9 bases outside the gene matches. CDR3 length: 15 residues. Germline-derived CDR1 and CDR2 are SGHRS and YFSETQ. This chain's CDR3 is CASSPRLADNNEQFF. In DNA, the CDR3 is TGCGCCAGCAGCCCGAGGCTAGCGGACAACAATGAGCAGTTCTTC.

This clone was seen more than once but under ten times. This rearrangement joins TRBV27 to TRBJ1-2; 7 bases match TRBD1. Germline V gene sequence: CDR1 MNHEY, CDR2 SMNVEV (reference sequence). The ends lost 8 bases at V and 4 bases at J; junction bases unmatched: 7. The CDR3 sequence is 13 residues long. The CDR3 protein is CASRGGTVYGYTF. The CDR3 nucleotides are TGTGCCAGCCGGGGCGGGACAGTCTATGGCTACACCTTC.

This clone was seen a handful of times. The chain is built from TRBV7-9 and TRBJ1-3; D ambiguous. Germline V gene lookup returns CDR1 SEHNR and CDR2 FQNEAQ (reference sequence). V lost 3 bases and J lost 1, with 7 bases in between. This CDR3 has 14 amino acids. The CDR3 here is CASSLSTSGNTIYF. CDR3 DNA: TGTGCCAGCAGCTTGAGTACTTCTGGAAACACCATATATTTT.

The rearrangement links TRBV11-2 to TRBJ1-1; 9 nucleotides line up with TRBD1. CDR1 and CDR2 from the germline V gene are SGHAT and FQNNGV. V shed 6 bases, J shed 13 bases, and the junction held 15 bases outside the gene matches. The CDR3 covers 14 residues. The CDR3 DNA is TGTGCCAGCAGTCAACGGAGGGACAGGGAAGTTATTTTCTTT. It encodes CASSQRRDREVIFF.

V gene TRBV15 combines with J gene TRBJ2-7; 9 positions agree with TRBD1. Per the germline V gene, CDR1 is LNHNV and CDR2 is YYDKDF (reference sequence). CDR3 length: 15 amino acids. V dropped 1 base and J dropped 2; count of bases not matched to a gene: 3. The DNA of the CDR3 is TGTGCCACCAGCAGAGCTTGGACAGGGGCCTACGAGCAGTACTTC. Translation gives CATSRAWTGAYEQYF. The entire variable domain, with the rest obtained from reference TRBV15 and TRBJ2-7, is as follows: DAMVIQNPRYQVTQFGKPVTLSCSQTLNHNVMYWYQQKSSQAPKLLFHYYDKDFNNEADTPDNFQSRRPNTSFCFLDIRSPGLGDTAMYLCATSRAWTGAYEQYFGPGTRLTVT.

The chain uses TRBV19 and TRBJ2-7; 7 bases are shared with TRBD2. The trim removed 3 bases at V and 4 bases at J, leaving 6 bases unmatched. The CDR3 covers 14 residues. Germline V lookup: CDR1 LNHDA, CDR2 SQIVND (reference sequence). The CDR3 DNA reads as TGTGCCAGTAGTATTGGGGGAGGGCCTTACGAGCAGTACTTC. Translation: CASSIGGGPYEQYF.

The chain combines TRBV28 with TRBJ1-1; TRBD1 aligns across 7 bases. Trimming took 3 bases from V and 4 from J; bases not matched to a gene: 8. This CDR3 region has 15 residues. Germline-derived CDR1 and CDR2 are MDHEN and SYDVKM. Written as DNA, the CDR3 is TGTGCCAGCAGTTTTTTGACAGGGCGAGTCACTGAAGCTTTCTTT. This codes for CASSFLTGRVTEAFF.

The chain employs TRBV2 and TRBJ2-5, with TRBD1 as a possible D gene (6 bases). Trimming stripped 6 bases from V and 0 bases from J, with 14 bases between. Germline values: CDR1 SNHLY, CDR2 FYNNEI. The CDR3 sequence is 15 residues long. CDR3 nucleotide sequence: TGTGCCAGCAGGAAGGACAGCCCGTACCAAGAGACCCAGTACTTC. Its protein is CASRKDSPYQETQYF.

The CDR3 sequence is CASSLVASYNEQFF. Written as DNA, the CDR3 is TGTGCCAGCAGTCTGGTGGCCAGTTACAATGAGCAGTTCTTC. The gene calls are TRBV27 and TRBJ2-1; D unclear. The V and J ends lost 5 bases and 4 bases respectively, with 12 bases between them. Germline values: CDR1 MNHEY, CDR2 SMNVEV (reference sequence). The CDR3 consists of 14 residues.

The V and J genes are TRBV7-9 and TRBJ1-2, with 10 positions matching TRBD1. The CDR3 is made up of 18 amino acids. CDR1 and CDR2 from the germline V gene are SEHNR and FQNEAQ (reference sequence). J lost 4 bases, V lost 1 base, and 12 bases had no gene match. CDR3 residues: CASSLGRDRGLSGYGYTF. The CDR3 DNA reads TGTGCCAGCAGCTTAGGCCGGGACAGGGGATTAAGCGGCTATGGCTACACCTTC.

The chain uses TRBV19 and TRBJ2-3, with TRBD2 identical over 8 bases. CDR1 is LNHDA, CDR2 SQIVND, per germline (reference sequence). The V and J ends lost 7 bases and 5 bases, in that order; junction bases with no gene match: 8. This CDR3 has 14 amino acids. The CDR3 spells CASIPGGAGDTQYF. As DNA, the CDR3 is TGTGCCAGTATCCCCGGGGGGGCTGGAGATACGCAGTATTTT.

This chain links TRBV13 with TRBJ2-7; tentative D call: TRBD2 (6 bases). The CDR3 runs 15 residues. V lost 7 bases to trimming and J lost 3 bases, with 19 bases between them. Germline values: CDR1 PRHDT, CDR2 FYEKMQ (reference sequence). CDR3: CASTQRGLSHYEQYF. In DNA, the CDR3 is TGTGCCAGCACCCAAAGGGGACTTTCACACTACGAGCAGTACTTC.

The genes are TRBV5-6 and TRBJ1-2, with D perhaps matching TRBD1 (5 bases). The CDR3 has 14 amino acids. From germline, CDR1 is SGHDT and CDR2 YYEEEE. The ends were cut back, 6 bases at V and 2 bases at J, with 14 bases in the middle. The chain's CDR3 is CASTPDTSNYGYTF. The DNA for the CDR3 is TGTGCCAGCACCCCGGACACCTCCAACTATGGCTACACCTTC.